This passage covers 10 T cell receptor beta chains from one sample sequenced in a study of T-cell reconstitution after alpha-beta-depleted transplantation in children (TCRdb year 2016). The label giving this sample's treatment or condition can be read as: allogeneic hematopoietic cell transplantation with graft depleted of TCRalphabeta T cells and CD19 B cells. Preparation of the library involved PCR. Sequencing instrument: Illumina HiSeq 2500. TCR libraries were prepared with molecular barcoding, using unique molecular identifiers to normalize TCRbeta repertoire quantification. TCRdb trimmed the raw reads at Q25, called clones with MiXCR and kept productive beta chains. Every distinct CDR3 protein forms one entry, paired with its most common genes and DNA. The sample table shows almost 600,000 distinct CDR3 sequences, and 25% to 30% are seen once. The ten biggest clones cover approximately 39% of the sample.

This specimen was PBMCs, taken before TCRalphabeta/CD19-depleted stem cell transplant. The receptors derive from a boy under two years old with Wiskott-Aldrich syndrome, due to receive a stem cell transplant.

This clonotype was picked up a small number of times. The V and J genes are TRBV28 and TRBJ1-2; no definite D call. Germline-derived CDR1 and CDR2 are MDHEN and SYDVKM. With 6 bases removed from V and 2 bases from J, the gap between germline ends came to 4 bases. CDR3 length: 11 amino acids. The CDR3 region is CASRLNYGYTF. DNA for the CDR3: TGTGCCAGCAGGCTCAACTATGGCTACACCTTC.

CDR3 residues: CASSSDRVDSYNEQFF. Here the CDR3 DNA reads TGTGCCAGCAGCTCGGACAGGGTGGACTCCTACAATGAGCAGTTCTTC. The chain couples TRBV11-1 to TRBJ2-1, with 8 nucleotides matching TRBD1. This CDR3 region has 16 residues. The J segment lost 0 bases and the V segment lost 4 bases, leaving 5 bases of the junction unmatched. Germline values: CDR1 SGHAT, CDR2 FQDESV (reference sequence).

This clonotype was observed a few times. The chain has TRBV7-6 and TRBJ2-5; 8 nucleotides agree with TRBD2. J was trimmed by 3 bases and V by 5 bases; bases with no gene match: 8. CDR1 and CDR2 (germline): SGHVS, FNYEAQ. The CDR3 length is 15 residues. The CDR3 protein is CASSNEILAEETQYF. DNA of the CDR3: TGTGCCAGCAGCAACGAAATACTAGCGGAAGAGACCCAGTACTTC.

This clonotype was seen a handful of times. The V call is TRBV7-2, the J call TRBJ2-1; 8 nucleotides agree with TRBD2. V gave up 5 bases and J gave up 4 bases; unmatched junction bases: 7. CDR3 length: 15 amino acids. CDR1 SGHTA and CDR2 FQGNSA come from the germline V gene. The CDR3, as DNA: TGTGCCAGCAGCACCCGGGGGGGCGGGTACAATGAGCAGTTCTTC. It is translated as CASSTRGGGYNEQFF.

The rearrangement joins TRBV7-9 to TRBJ2-7; D is possibly TRBD1 (6 bases). The V end lost 6 bases, the J end lost 6 bases, and 12 bases lay between the germline ends. Germline V gene lookup returns CDR1 SEHNR and CDR2 FQNEAQ (reference sequence). This CDR3 is 12 amino acids long. The CDR3 loop is CASRKQGSEQYF. The CDR3 DNA reads as TGTGCCAGCAGGAAACAGGGTTCCGAGCAGTACTTC.

This clonotype has a handful of counts. The chain has TRBV20-1 and TRBJ2-7, with 10 bases aligning to TRBD1. CDR1 is DFQATT, CDR2 SNEGSKA, per germline (reference sequence). The CDR3 extends over 14 amino acids. Losses at the gene ends were 5 bases for V and 5 bases for J; bases not matched to a gene: 9. The CDR3 is CSAFRQGAINEQYF. CDR3 sequence (DNA): TGCAGTGCTTTCCGACAGGGGGCGATCAACGAGCAGTACTTC.

The chain combines TRBV10-3 with TRBJ2-1; D is ambiguous. V was trimmed by 3 bases and J by 7 bases, leaving 7 bases between them. Germline CDR1 ENHRY, CDR2 SYGVKD. CDR3 length equals 12 residues. The CDR3: CAISERQNEQFF. For the CDR3, the DNA is TGTGCCATCAGTGAACGGCAGAATGAGCAGTTCTTC.

This clonotype was seen once. The V gene is TRBV20-1, the J gene TRBJ2-3; TRBD1 aligns across 7 bases. Trimming took 5 bases from V and 2 from J; bases not matched to a gene: 4. CDR3 length: 13 amino acids. In germline, CDR1 is DFQATT, CDR2 SNEGSKA (reference sequence). The CDR3 nucleotides are TGCAGTGCTGAAGGACAGGTCACAGATACGCAGTATTTT. It specifies CSAEGQVTDTQYF.

The rearrangement joins TRBV5-1 to TRBJ2-3; D unclear. The CDR3 extends over 12 amino acids. V lost 4 bases and J 5 bases, leaving 8 bases between the germline ends. Germline V gives CDR1 SGHRS, CDR2 YFSETQ. The CDR3 DNA is TGCGCCAGCAGCCCGGAGAAAGATACGCAGTATTTT. Translated, it gives CASSPEKDTQYF.

This clonotype has only a few counts. The rearrangement links TRBV20-1 to TRBJ2-1; D remains ambiguous. The germline V gene encodes CDR1 DFQATT and CDR2 SNEGSKA (reference sequence). The CDR3 runs 14 residues. With 3 bases removed from V and 1 base from J, the gap between germline ends came to 10 bases. This CDR3 is CSARVFFSYNEQFF. The CDR3 DNA reads TGCAGTGCTAGGGTGTTTTTTTCCTACAATGAGCAGTTCTTC.